This T cell receptor beta chain originates from a study of cytomegalovirus exposure and HLA in healthy donors. Here immunoSEQ multiplex PCR was the method, and the copy in TCRdb shows in-frame clones only, minus some. This table has roughly 350,000 clones, 70% to 90% appearing once. This clone was observed a handful of times. Sample: PBMCs. This receptor was taken from a woman aged 18 to 35 in good health and CMV-seronegative.

This CDR3 is CASSLGGGRDTQYF. CDR3 DNA: TGTGCCAGCAGCTTAGGAGGAGGCAGAGATACGCAGTATTTT. The chain employs TRBV11-2 and TRBJ2-3, with a tentative D call TRBD2 (5 bases). This CDR3 has 14 amino acids. Germline-derived CDR1 and CDR2 are SGHAT and FQNNGV. V was clipped by 1 base and J by 5 bases, with 10 bases between them.